One and the same sample provided the 7 T cell receptor beta chains below, sequenced in a study (dated by TCRdb to between 2014 and 2017). The library came from 5' RACE. Sequenced on an Illumina MiSeq. In-frame beta chains were kept once TCRdb had trimmed the public reads at Q25 with fastp and called clones with MiXCR. Entries are consolidated by CDR3 protein sequence, retaining the most common genes and DNA. Here the sample has roughly 39,000 distinct CDR3 sequences; under 20% occur a single time. The ten largest make up approximately 3% of the sample. Sequenced input: naive CD4+ T cells sorted from a lymph node. Sample cell subset or site, as interpreted from the label and publication: naive CD4+ T cells, CD4+CD45RA+CD25-. The source of these receptors is a female donor with breast cancer.

This clonotype was observed many times. The V gene is TRBV20-1, the J gene TRBJ2-1; the match to TRBD2 covers 9 bases. The trim removed 6 bases at V and 10 bases at J, leaving 7 bases unmatched. This CDR3 comprises 12 residues. Germline values: CDR1 DFQATT, CDR2 SNEGSKA (reference sequence). CDR3 residues: CSAGGGRAEQFF. CDR3 nucleotides: TGCAGTGCAGGGGGCGGGAGGGCCGAGCAGTTCTTC.

This clonotype was counted a few times. The chain links TRBV7-9 to TRBJ2-5, with 13 positions matching TRBD2. Trimming at V came to 5 bases and at J to 3 bases, leaving 3 bases not matched to a gene. The CDR3 runs to 15 residues. Germline lookup yields CDR1 SEHNR and CDR2 FQNEAQ (reference sequence). DNA for the CDR3: TGTGCCAGCAGCCAAGGACTAGCGGGAGAAGAGACCCAGTACTTC. Translating it yields CASSQGLAGEETQYF.

This clonotype was seen ten or more times. The gene calls are TRBV5-1 and TRBJ2-7; D is uncertain. Looked up from germline, CDR1 is SGHRS and CDR2 is YFSETQ. V was cut by 0 bases and J by 4 bases, with 14 bases left in between. The CDR3 spans 15 residues. The CDR3 nucleotides read TGCGCCAGCAGCTTGGACCTCACCCCAGGTTACGAGCAGTACTTC. It translates to CASSLDLTPGYEQYF.

This clonotype showed up many times. This rearrangement joins TRBV5-1 to TRBJ1-2; D gene uncertain. Trimming took 0 bases from V and 6 from J, leaving 6 bases between them. Germline CDR1 and CDR2: SGHRS and YFSETQ. CDR3 length equals 12 residues. Written as DNA, the CDR3 is TGCGCCAGCAGCTTGGACGCGGATGGCTACACCTTC. This sequence encodes CASSLDADGYTF.

The chain is built from TRBV28 and TRBJ1-1; no clear D gene. The V gene lost 9 bases and the J gene lost 5 bases, with 16 bases spanning the gap. The CDR3 is made up of 13 amino acids. The V gene's germline CDR1 is MDHEN and CDR2 SYDVKM. The DNA for the CDR3 is TGTGCCAGTAAGGTTAACCGGGATACTGAAGCTTTCTTT. Translated, it gives CASKVNRDTEAFF.

This clonotype was counted a few times. The chain links TRBV5-5 to TRBJ2-1; D unclear. Germline V CDR1 and CDR2: SGHKS, YYEKEE (reference sequence). The V end was cut by 4 bases, the J end by 8 bases, with 10 bases between. This CDR3 spans 12 amino acids. The CDR3 DNA reads TGTGCCAGCAGCGTGGTTGAGGATGAGCAGTTCTTC. Amino acid sequence: CASSVVEDEQFF.

The chain joins TRBV6-1 to TRBJ2-2, with unresolved D. The length of the CDR3 is 15 residues. Deletions cut 1 base from V and 2 bases from J, with 8 bases between. CDR1 MNHNS and CDR2 SASEGT come from the germline V gene. CDR3 loop: CASSEGISNTGELFF. CDR3 bases: TGTGCCAGCAGTGAAGGGATTAGTAACACCGGGGAGCTGTTTTTT.